This T cell receptor beta chain is from a study of tumor and adjacent non-tumor tissue in lung cancer. Regarding the study as a whole: Normal lung showed higher cumulative top 100 clone frequency than tumor.

The CDR3 consists of 14 residues. J gave up 5 bases and V 6 bases, and 11 bases lay outside the gene matches. Germline-derived CDR1 and CDR2 are SGDLS and YYNGEE. Regarding this clonotype: The antigen remains unidentified.

The library came from three nested PCR rounds adapted from ARM-PCR protocols. TCRdb analysed the multiplex PCR reads with MiXCR anew, one entry per CDR3 protein. This sample carries roughly 66,000 distinct CDR3 sequences, more than 70% of them seen once, and the ten largest clones take roughly 28%. RNA was extracted from bulk tissue without any cell sorting. V gene TRBV9 combines with J gene TRBJ2-7, with TRBD1 matching over 7 bases. The receptor's source is a man aged 60 to 69 with non-small cell lung cancer. Sequenced sample: lung tumor tissue. The CDR3 DNA follows: TGTGCCAGCACCGGAAAGGACAGGAACGACGAGCAGTACTTC. Translating gives CASTGKDRNDEQYF.